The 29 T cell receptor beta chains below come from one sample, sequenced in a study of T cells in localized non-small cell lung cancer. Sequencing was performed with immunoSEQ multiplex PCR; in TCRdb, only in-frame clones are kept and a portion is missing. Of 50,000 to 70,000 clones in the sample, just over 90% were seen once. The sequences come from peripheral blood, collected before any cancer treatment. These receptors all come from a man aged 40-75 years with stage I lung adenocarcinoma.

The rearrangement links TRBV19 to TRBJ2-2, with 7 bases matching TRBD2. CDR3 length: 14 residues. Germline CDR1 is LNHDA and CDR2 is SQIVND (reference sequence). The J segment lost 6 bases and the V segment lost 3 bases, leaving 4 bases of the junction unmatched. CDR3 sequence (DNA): TGTGCCAGTAGTATCGGGGGGAGGGCCGGGGAGCTGTTTTTT. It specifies CASSIGGRAGELFF.

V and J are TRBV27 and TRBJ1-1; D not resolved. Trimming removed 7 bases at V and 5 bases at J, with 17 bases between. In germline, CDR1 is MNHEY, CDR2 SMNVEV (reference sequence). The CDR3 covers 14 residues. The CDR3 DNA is TGTGCCAGCAAACCTGGCGTGGGAGGAACTGAAGCTTTCTTT. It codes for CASKPGVGGTEAFF.

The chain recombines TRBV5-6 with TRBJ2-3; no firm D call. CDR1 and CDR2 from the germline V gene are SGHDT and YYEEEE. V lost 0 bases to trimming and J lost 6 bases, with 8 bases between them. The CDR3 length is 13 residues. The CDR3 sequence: CASSLVRHDTQYF. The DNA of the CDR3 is TGTGCCAGCAGCTTGGTGCGGCATGATACGCAGTATTTT. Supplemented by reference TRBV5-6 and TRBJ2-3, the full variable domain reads DAGVTQSPTHLIKTRGQQVTLRCSPKSGHDTVSWYQQALGQGPQFIFQYYEEEERQRGNFPDRFSGHQFPNYSSELNVNALLLGDSALYLCASSLVRHDTQYFGPGTRLTVL.

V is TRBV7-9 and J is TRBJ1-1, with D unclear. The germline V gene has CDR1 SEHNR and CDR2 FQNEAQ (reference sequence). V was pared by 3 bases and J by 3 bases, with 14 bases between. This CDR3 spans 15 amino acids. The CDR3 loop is CASSFYMGIHTEAFF. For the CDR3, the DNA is TGTGCCAGCAGCTTTTACATGGGGATTCACACTGAAGCTTTCTTT. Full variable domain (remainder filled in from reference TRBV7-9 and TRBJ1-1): DTGVSQNPRHKITKRGQNVTFRCDPISEHNRLYWYRQTLGQGPEFLTYFQNEAQLEKSRLLSDRFSAERPKGSFSTLEIQRTEQGDSAMYLCASSFYMGIHTEAFFGQGTRLTVV.

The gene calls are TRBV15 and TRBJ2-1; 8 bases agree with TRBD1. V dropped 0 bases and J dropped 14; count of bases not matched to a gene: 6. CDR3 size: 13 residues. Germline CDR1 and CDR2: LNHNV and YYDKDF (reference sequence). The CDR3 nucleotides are TGTGCCACCAGCAGAGATCAGGACAGGGAGGAGTTCTTC. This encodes CATSRDQDREEFF.

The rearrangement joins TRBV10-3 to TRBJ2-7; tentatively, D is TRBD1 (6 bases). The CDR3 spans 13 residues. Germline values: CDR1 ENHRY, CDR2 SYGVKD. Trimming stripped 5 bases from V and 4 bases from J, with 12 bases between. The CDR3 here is CAISSGQTYEQYF. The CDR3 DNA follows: TGTGCCATCAGTTCGGGACAAACATACGAGCAGTACTTC.

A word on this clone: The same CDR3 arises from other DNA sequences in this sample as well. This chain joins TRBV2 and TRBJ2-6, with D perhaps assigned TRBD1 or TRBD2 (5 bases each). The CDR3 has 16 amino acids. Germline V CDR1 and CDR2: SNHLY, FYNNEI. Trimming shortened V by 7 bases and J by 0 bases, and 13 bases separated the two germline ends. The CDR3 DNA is TGTGCCAGCACCTGGGACGGTCGCTCTGGGGCCAACGTCCTGACTTTC. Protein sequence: CASTWDGRSGANVLTF.

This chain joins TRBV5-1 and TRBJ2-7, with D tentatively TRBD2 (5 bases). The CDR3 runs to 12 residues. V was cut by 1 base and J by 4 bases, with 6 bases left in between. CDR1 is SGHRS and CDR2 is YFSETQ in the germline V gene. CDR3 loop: CASSLRGYEQYF. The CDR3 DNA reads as TGCGCCAGCAGCTTGCGCGGGTACGAGCAGTACTTC.

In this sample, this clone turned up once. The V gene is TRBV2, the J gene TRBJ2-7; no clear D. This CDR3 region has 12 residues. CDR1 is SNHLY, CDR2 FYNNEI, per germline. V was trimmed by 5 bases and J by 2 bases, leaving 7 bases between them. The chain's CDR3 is CASSITTYEQYF. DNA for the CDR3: TGTGCCAGCAGTATTACCACCTACGAGCAGTACTTC.

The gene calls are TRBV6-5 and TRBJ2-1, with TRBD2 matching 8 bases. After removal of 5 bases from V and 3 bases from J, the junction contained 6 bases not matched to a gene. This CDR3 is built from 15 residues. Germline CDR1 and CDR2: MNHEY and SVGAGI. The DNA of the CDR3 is TGTGCCAGCAGTCCGAGCGGGAGTATCTACAATGAGCAGTTCTTC. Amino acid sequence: CASSPSGSIYNEQFF.

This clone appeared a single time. The CDR3 DNA follows: TGTGCCAGCAGCCGACTGATTGGCCAAGAGACCCAGTACTTC. It encodes CASSRLIGQETQYF. The rearrangement joins TRBV7-8 to TRBJ2-5, with no clear D. There are 14 residues in the CDR3. Germline assignment: CDR1 SGHVS and CDR2 FQNEAQ. V gave up 5 bases and J gave up 1 base, with 11 bases separating them. Using reference TRBV7-8 and TRBJ2-5 for the parts outside the CDR3, the full variable domain is GAGVSQSPRYKVAKRGQDVALRCDPISGHVSLFWYQQALGQGPEFLTYFQNEAQLDKSGLPSDRFFAERPEGSVSTLKIQRTQQEDSAVYLCASSRLIGQETQYFGPGTRLLVL.

The CDR3 region is CASSSPAGPPAEQFF. The DNA for the CDR3 is TGTGCCAGCAGTTCCCCCGCCGGCCCACCTGCTGAGCAGTTCTTC. The chain employs TRBV28 and TRBJ2-1; D ambiguous. CDR3 size: 15 residues. The V end was cut by 4 bases, the J end by 9 bases, with 19 bases between. Germline V gene sequence: CDR1 MDHEN, CDR2 SYDVKM.

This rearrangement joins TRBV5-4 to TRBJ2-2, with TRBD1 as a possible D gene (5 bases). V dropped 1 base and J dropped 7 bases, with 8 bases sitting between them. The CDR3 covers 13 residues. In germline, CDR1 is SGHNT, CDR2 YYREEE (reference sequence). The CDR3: CASSLPQVGELFF. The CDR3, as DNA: TGTGCCAGCAGCTTGCCACAGGTCGGGGAGCTGTTTTTT.

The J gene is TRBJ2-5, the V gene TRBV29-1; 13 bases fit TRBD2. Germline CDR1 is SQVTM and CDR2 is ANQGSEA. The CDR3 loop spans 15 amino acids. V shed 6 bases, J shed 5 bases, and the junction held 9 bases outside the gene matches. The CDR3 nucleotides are TGCAGCGTAAATGGACTAGCGGGAGAAGGGGAGACCCAGTACTTC. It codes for CSVNGLAGEGETQYF. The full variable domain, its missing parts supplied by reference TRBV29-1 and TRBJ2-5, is SAVISQKPSRDICQRGTSLTIQCQVDSQVTMMFWYRQQPGQSLTLIATANQGSEATYESGFVIDKFPISRPNLTFSTLTVSNMSPEDSSIYLCSVNGLAGEGETQYFGPGTRLLVL.

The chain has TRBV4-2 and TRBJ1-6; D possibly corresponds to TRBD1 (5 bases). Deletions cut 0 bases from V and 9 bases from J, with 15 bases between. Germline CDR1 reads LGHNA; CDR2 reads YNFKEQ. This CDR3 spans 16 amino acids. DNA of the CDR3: TGTGCCAGCAGCCAAGAACTCGCGGGGGATTTTTCACCCCTCCACTTT. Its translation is CASSQELAGDFSPLHF.

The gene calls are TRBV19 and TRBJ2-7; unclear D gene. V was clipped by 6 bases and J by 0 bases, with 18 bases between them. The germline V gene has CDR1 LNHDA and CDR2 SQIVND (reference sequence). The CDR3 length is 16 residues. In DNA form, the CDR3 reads TGTGCCAGTAGCCCCCTGATCAGGACGACCTCCTACGAGCAGTACTTC. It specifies CASSPLIRTTSYEQYF.

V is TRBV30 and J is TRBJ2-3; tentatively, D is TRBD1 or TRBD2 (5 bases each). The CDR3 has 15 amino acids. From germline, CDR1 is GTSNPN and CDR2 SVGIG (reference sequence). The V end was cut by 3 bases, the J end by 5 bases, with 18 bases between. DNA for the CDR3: TGTGCCTGGAGCCTTTCCGGGACCCCAGGAGATACGCAGTATTTT. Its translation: CAWSLSGTPGDTQYF.

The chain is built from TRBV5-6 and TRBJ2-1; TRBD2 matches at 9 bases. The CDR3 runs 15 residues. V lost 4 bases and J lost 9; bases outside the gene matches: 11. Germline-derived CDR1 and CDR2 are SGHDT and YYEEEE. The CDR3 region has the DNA TGTGCCAGCAGCCCCGGGGTAGCGGGAGAGGTTGAGCAGTTCTTC. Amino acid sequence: CASSPGVAGEVEQFF.

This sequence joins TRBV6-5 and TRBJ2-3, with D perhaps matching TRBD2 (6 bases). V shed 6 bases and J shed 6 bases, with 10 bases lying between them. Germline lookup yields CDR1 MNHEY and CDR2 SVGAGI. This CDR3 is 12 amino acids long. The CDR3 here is CASSGGGDTQYF. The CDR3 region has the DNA TGTGCCAGCAGCGGGGGTGGGGATACGCAGTATTTT.

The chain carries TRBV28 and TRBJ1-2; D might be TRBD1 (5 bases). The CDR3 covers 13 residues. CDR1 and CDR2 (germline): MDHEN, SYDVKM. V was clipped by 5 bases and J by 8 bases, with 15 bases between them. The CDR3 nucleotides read TGTGCCAGCAGTCCGGGGGGACCCAGGGGCTACACCTTC. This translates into CASSPGGPRGYTF.

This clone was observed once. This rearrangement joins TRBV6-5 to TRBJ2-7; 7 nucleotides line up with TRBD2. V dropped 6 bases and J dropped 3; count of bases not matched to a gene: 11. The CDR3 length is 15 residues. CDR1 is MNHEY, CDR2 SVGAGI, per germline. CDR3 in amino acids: CASRLLADGVYEQYF. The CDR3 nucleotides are TGTGCCAGCAGACTCCTAGCGGACGGGGTCTACGAGCAGTACTTC.

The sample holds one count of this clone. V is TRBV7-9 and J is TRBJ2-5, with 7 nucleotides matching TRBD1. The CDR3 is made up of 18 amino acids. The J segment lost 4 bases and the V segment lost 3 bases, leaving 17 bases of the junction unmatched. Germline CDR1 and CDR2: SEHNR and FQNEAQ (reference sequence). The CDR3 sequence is CASSFEGQYVRGLETQYF. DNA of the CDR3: TGTGCCAGCAGCTTTGAGGGACAGTACGTCCGGGGCCTAGAGACCCAGTACTTC.

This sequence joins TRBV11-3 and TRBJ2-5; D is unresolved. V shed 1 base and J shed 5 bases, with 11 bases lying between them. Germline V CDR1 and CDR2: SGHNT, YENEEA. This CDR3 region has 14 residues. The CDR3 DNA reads TGTGCCAGCAGCTTAGCAGGCTTTTGGGAGACCCAGTACTTC. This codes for CASSLAGFWETQYF.

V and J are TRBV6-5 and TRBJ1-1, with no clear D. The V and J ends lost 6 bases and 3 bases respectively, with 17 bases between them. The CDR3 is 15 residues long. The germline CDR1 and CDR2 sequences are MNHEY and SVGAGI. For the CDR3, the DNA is TGTGCCAGCAGGGACCTCGGTCGACGGCACACTGAAGCTTTCTTT. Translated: CASRDLGRRHTEAFF.

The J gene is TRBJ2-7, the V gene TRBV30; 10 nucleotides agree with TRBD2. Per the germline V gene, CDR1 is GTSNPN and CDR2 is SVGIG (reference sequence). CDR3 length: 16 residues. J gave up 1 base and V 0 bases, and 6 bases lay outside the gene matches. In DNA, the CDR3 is TGTGCCTGGAGTGTAGGAGCGGGAGGGCTTTCCTACGAGCAGTACTTC. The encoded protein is CAWSVGAGGLSYEQYF.

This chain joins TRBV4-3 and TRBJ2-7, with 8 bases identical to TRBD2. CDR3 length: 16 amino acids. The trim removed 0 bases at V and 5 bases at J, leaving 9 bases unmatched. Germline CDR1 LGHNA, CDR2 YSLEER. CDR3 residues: CASSQDNGGRNNEQYF. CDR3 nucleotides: TGCGCCAGCAGCCAAGATAATGGCGGGAGGAATAACGAGCAGTACTTC.

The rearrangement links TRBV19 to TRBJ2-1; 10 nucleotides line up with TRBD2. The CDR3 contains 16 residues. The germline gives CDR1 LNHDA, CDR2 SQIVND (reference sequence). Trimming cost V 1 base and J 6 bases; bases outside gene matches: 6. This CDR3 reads CASSIAASGSPNEQFF. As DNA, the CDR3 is TGTGCCAGTAGTATAGCCGCTAGCGGGAGCCCCAATGAGCAGTTCTTC.

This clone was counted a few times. The CDR3 region is CASSVVGLASNTGELFF. The DNA for the CDR3 is TGTGCCAGCAGCGTAGTGGGACTAGCTTCGAACACCGGGGAGCTGTTTTTT. The V call is TRBV9, the J call TRBJ2-2, with 9 bases lining up with TRBD2. Per the germline V gene, CDR1 is SGDLS and CDR2 is YYNGEE. The junction had 3 bases not matched to a gene; V was cut back by 0 bases and J by 0 bases. The CDR3 totals 17 residues.

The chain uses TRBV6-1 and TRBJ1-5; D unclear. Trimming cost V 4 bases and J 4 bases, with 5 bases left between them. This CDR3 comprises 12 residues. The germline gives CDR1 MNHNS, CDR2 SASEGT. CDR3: CASSAPNQPQHF. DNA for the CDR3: TGTGCCAGCAGTGCCCCGAATCAGCCCCAGCATTTT.